The 27 T cell receptor beta chains given below trace back to one sample, sequenced in a study of CD8 T cells in Susac syndrome. Roughly 0.45 to 1 ug RNA was reverse transcribed with random hexamers. TCRdb called the immunoSEQ multiplex PCR reads again in MiXCR, with one record for every CDR3 protein. In the table there are 150,000 to 200,000 distinct CDR3 sequences, around 94% of which are singletons. Sequenced input: CD4+ T cells from PBMCs. The source of these receptors is a human donor with multiple sclerosis.

V gene TRBV20-1 combines with J gene TRBJ2-7; 7 nucleotides align to TRBD2. V dropped 2 bases and J dropped 3; count of bases not matched to a gene: 4. This CDR3 comprises 13 residues. Germline V gives CDR1 DFQATT, CDR2 SNEGSKA (reference sequence). The CDR3 DNA sequence: TGCAGTGCTAGAAAGGCTAGCGGCTACGAGCAGTACTTC. This translates into CSARKASGYEQYF.

V is TRBV7-9 and J is TRBJ1-1; no definite D call. This CDR3 is built from 12 residues. The germline gives CDR1 SEHNR, CDR2 FQNEAQ (reference sequence). Trimming shortened V by 1 base and J by 8 bases, and 8 bases separated the two germline ends. The CDR3 protein is CASSLGRWEAFF. The CDR3 DNA is TGTGCCAGCAGCTTAGGGAGGTGGGAAGCTTTCTTT.

The chain has TRBV30 and TRBJ2-3; tentative D call: TRBD1 (5 bases). The CDR3 runs 14 residues. Trimming took 0 bases from V and 6 from J, leaving 13 bases between them. Germline values: CDR1 GTSNPN, CDR2 SVGIG (reference sequence). The CDR3 nucleotides are TGTGCCTGGAGTGTGGGGTGGGGCTCGGATACGCAGTATTTT. As protein: CAWSVGWGSDTQYF.

The V call is TRBV29-1, the J call TRBJ2-1; TRBD1 aligns across 7 bases. With 8 bases clipped from V and 0 bases from J, the junction kept 7 bases outside the gene matches. This CDR3 has 14 amino acids. Germline assignment: CDR1 SQVTM and CDR2 ANQGSEA. CDR3 DNA: TGCAGCTCTAGACAGGGAACCTCCTACAATGAGCAGTTCTTC. Its translation is CSSRQGTSYNEQFF.

This clonotype was observed a single time. The gene calls are TRBV5-1 and TRBJ2-3; TRBD2 aligns across 8 bases. Germline V gives CDR1 SGHRS, CDR2 YFSETQ. The CDR3 loop spans 16 amino acids. Trimming cost V 3 bases and J 0 bases; bases outside gene matches: 6. CDR3 loop: CASSWELAESTDTQYF. The CDR3 region has the DNA TGCGCCAGCAGCTGGGAACTAGCGGAGAGCACAGATACGCAGTATTTT.

The table lists this clonotype with a count of one. This chain links TRBV24-1 with TRBJ1-2, with 7 bases identical to TRBD1. There are 13 residues in the CDR3. CDR1 is KGHDR and CDR2 is SFDVKD in the germline V gene. J lost 7 bases, V lost 4 bases, and 5 bases had no gene match. The CDR3 coding sequence is TGTGCCACCAGTGAGCCGACAGGGTCTGGCTACACCTTC. Its protein is CATSEPTGSGYTF.

The J gene is TRBJ2-3, the V gene TRBV30, with 8 bases that match TRBD2. This CDR3 has 15 residues. Germline V gene data show CDR1 as GTSNPN and CDR2 as SVGIG (reference sequence). V shed 5 bases and J 2 bases; nucleotides not matched to a gene: 9. CDR3 in amino acids: CAWCIAGPYTDTQYF. The CDR3 nucleotides are TGTGCCTGGTGTATAGCGGGACCGTACACAGATACGCAGTATTTT.

A few counts support this clonotype. This sequence joins TRBV6-5 and TRBJ2-3, with TRBD2 matching 9 bases. The CDR3 contains 16 residues. Losses at the gene ends were 0 bases for V and 3 bases for J; bases not matched to a gene: 4. Looked up from germline, CDR1 is MNHEY and CDR2 is SVGAGI. Written as DNA, the CDR3 is TGTGCCAGCAGTTACTCAAGCGGGAGGAGTACAGATACGCAGTATTTT. Translation gives CASSYSSGRSTDTQYF.

The V call is TRBV12-3 or TRBV12-4, the J call TRBJ2-3, with 8 bases aligning to TRBD2. This CDR3 has 15 residues. Losses at the gene ends were 7 bases for V and 4 bases for J; bases not matched to a gene: 10. In nucleotides, the CDR3 is TGTGCCAGCAACTTGCGGGGACTAGGAGCAGATACGCAGTATTTT. Its translation: CASNLRGLGADTQYF.

This sequence joins TRBV2 and TRBJ2-2, with 8 positions matching TRBD1. The CDR3 sequence is 15 residues long. Germline-derived CDR1 and CDR2 are SNHLY and FYNNEI. V lost 6 bases to trimming and J lost 8 bases; unmatched junction nucleotides: 11. CDR3 DNA sequence: TGTGCCAGCAGAGCCCGGACAGGGTTCGGGGGGGAGCTGTTTTTT. Translating gives CASRARTGFGGELFF.

The chain recombines TRBV20-1 with TRBJ2-1; tentatively, D is TRBD2 (5 bases). CDR1 is DFQATT, CDR2 SNEGSKA, per germline (reference sequence). Trimming took 3 bases from V and 3 from J, leaving 18 bases between them. The CDR3 extends over 16 amino acids. The CDR3 DNA follows: TGCAGTGCTAGTTCCGTTGGGAGTCCGATCTACAATGAGCAGTTCTTC. This codes for CSASSVGSPIYNEQFF.

The gene calls are TRBV9 and TRBJ2-7, with D unclear. Germline V gene lookup returns CDR1 SGDLS and CDR2 YYNGEE. The CDR3 has 14 amino acids. The V end lost 0 bases, the J end lost 2 bases, and 9 bases lay between the germline ends. This CDR3 is CASSVAQQTYEQYF. The CDR3 nucleotides are TGTGCCAGCAGCGTAGCTCAGCAAACCTACGAGCAGTACTTC.

The chain uses TRBV20-1 and TRBJ2-3; TRBD1 matches at 8 bases. CDR3 size: 13 residues. CDR1 is DFQATT, CDR2 SNEGSKA, per germline (reference sequence). CDR3 DNA: TGCAGCGCGTCAGGGGGCGGCACAGATACGCAGTATTTT. Encoded protein: CSASGGGTDTQYF.

The rearrangement links TRBV28 to TRBJ1-5; D is uncertain. The germline V and J ends were trimmed by 5 bases and 9 bases, with 17 bases remaining between them. Germline CDR1 and CDR2: MDHEN and SYDVKM. The CDR3 contains 14 residues. The CDR3, as DNA: TGTGCCAGCAGTCCCGGATCCGCGGCGGGGCCCCAGCATTTT. The encoded protein is CASSPGSAAGPQHF.

On this clonotype itself: At one end the junction does not follow the germline gene, possibly because of a read error. This chain connects TRBV5-1 to TRBJ2-7, with 7 bases matching TRBD1. Germline-derived CDR1 and CDR2 are SGHRS and YFSETQ. The CDR3 sequence is 13 residues long. The CDR3 region is CANSMTGFHEQYF. CDR3 nucleotides: TGCGCCAACAGCATGACAGGGTTTCACGAGCAGTACTTC.

This clonotype was seen a single time. The chain links TRBV5-1 to TRBJ2-1; 9 bases are shared with TRBD1. The CDR3 has 12 residues. Germline lookup yields CDR1 SGHRS and CDR2 YFSETQ. Unmatched junction bases numbered 8, after V lost 4 bases and J lost 15 bases. DNA for the CDR3: TGCGCCAGCAGCCTGATGGGACAGGGAGGGTTCTTC. Translating gives CASSLMGQGGFF.

The chain joins TRBV11-2 to TRBJ2-7; 7 nucleotides agree with TRBD1. V was clipped by 5 bases and J by 5 bases; unmatched bases: 9. CDR1 is SGHAT, CDR2 FQNNGV, per germline. This CDR3 contains 14 residues. CDR3 residues: CASSVGNQGDEQYF. The CDR3 DNA follows: TGTGCCAGCAGCGTGGGCAACCAGGGGGACGAGCAGTACTTC.

This chain joins TRBV12-3 or TRBV12-4 and TRBJ2-5; D perhaps matches TRBD1 (6 bases). The CDR3 contains 13 residues. Trimming took off 5 bases at V and 3 bases at J, with 10 bases between the two ends. CDR3 DNA: TGTGCCAGCAGTCTCAGGGGAAAAGAGACCCAGTACTTC. This gives the protein CASSLRGKETQYF.

The chain has TRBV6-2 or TRBV6-3 and TRBJ2-3; 9 bases map to TRBD2. Germline V CDR1 and CDR2: MNHEY, SVGEGT. The CDR3 contains 17 residues. J was trimmed by 1 base and V by 5 bases; bases with no gene match: 10. CDR3 sequence: CASSVLHRTSGTDTQYF. The CDR3 nucleotides read TGTGCCAGCAGTGTACTCCATCGGACTAGCGGCACAGATACGCAGTATTTT.

In DNA form, the CDR3 reads TGTGCCAGCTCCTCAGGGGAGGGATTTGAAGCTTTCTTT. This gives the protein CASSSGEGFEAFF. The rearrangement links TRBV4-2 to TRBJ1-1, with D tentatively TRBD1 (6 bases). V lost 8 bases and J lost 7, with 17 bases in between. The CDR3 covers 13 residues. The germline CDR1 and CDR2 sequences are LGHNA and YNFKEQ.

This clonotype was observed a single time. The J gene is TRBJ2-7, the V gene TRBV7-2, with TRBD2 as a possible D gene (6 bases). The CDR3 totals 12 residues. CDR1 SGHTA and CDR2 FQGNSA come from the germline V gene. V lost 3 bases to trimming and J lost 7 bases, with 10 bases between them. The CDR3 DNA reads TGTGCCAGCAGCTTGGAGGGGTGGGAGCAGTACTTC. As protein: CASSLEGWEQYF.

The V call is TRBV5-4, the J call TRBJ1-1; a possible D gene is TRBD1 (6 bases). CDR3 size: 14 residues. The ends were cut back, 4 bases at V and 5 bases at J, with 15 bases in the middle. Germline CDR1 SGHNT, CDR2 YYREEE (reference sequence). The CDR3 loop is CASSPYRDRTEAFF. For the CDR3, the DNA is TGTGCCAGCAGCCCGTACAGGGATAGGACTGAAGCTTTCTTT.

This clonotype was counted a few times. In DNA, the CDR3 is TGTGCCAGCAATAGACTAGCGGGAGCGGTTTCCCACGAGCAGTACTTC. Protein product: CASNRLAGAVSHEQYF. This rearrangement joins TRBV6-1 to TRBJ2-7; 12 bases are a match to TRBD2. Germline V gene sequence: CDR1 MNHNS, CDR2 SASEGT. V shed 7 bases and J 5 bases; nucleotides not matched to a gene: 12. This CDR3 is built from 16 residues.

The rearrangement joins TRBV30 to TRBJ1-3; 11 bases agree with TRBD1. CDR1 and CDR2 (germline): GTSNPN, SVGIG (reference sequence). The CDR3 totals 13 residues. V lost 8 bases, J lost 0 bases, and 0 bases stayed unmatched. As DNA, the CDR3 is TGTGCCGGGACAGGGGGCTCTGGAAACACCATATATTTT. Translating gives CAGTGGSGNTIYF.

This chain uses TRBV12-2 with TRBJ2-6. TRBV12-2 represents a pseudogene. This CDR3 region has 20 residues. The CDR3 is CASRYGGTIGLLSGANVLTF. The DNA for the CDR3 is TGTGCAAGTCGCTACGGTGGTACGATAGGGTTACTCTCTGGGGCCAACGTCCTGACTTTC.

The V gene is TRBV6-1, the J gene TRBJ1-3; the D gene is possibly TRBD1 (6 bases). Trimming shortened V by 10 bases and J by 4 bases, and 20 bases separated the two germline ends. The CDR3 is 15 residues long. Germline V gene data show CDR1 as MNHNS and CDR2 as SASEGT. CDR3 loop: CAIRAGTISGNTIYF. The CDR3 nucleotides are TGTGCCATCAGGGCCGGGACAATCTCGGGAAACACCATATATTTT.

V and J are TRBV7-3 and TRBJ1-1; D might be TRBD1 (6 bases). V was trimmed by 5 bases and J by 5 bases, leaving 15 bases between them. Germline values: CDR1 SGHTA, CDR2 FQGTGA. The CDR3 is 14 residues long. The CDR3 here is CASSIHPGVTEAFF. The CDR3 coding sequence is TGTGCCAGCAGCATCCACCCAGGGGTAACTGAAGCTTTCTTT.